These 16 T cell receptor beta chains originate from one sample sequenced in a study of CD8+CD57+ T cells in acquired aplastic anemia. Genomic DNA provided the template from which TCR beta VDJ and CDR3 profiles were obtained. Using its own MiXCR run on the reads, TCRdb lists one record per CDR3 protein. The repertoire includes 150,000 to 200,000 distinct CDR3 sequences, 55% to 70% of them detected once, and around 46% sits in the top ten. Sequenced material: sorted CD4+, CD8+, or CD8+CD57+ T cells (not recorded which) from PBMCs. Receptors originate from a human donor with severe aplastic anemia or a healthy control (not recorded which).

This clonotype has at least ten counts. This CDR3 reads CATSDFAGGSETQYF. The DNA for the CDR3 is TGTGCCACCAGTGATTTCGCGGGGGGTTCGGAGACCCAGTACTTC. The chain joins TRBV24-1 to TRBJ2-5; 8 bases are a match to TRBD2. This CDR3 has 15 residues. CDR1 is KGHDR, CDR2 SFDVKD, per germline. Losses at the gene ends were 1 base for V and 5 bases for J; bases not matched to a gene: 5.

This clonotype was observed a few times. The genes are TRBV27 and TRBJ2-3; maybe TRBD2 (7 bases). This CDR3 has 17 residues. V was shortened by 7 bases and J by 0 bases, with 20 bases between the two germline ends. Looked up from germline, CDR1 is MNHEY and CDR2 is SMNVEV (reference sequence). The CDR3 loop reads CASTMGGGAPSTDTQYF. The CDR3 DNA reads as TGTGCCAGCACCATGGGGGGGGGGGCCCCCAGCACAGATACGCAGTATTTT.

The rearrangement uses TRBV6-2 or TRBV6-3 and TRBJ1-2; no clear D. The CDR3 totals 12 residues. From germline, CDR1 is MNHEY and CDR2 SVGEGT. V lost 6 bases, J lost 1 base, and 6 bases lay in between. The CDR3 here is CASSHVNYGYTF. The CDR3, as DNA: TGTGCCAGCAGCCACGTTAACTATGGCTACACCTTC.

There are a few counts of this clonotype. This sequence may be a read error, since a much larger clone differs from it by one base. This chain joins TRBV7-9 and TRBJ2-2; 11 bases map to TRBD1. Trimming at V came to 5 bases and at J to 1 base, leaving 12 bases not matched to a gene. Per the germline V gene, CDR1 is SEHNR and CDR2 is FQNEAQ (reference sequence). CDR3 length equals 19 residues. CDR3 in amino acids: CASSTPGQGGRENTGELFF. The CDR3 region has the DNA TGTGCCAGCAGCACACCGGGACAGGGGGGAAGGGAGAACACCGGGGAGCTGTTTTTT.

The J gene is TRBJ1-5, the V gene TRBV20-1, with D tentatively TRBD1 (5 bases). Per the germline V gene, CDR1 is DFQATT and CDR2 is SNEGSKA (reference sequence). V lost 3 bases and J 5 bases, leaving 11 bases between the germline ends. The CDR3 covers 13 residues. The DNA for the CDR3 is TGCAGTGCTAGGGTCCAGGGAGATCAGCCCCAGCATTTT. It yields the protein CSARVQGDQPQHF.

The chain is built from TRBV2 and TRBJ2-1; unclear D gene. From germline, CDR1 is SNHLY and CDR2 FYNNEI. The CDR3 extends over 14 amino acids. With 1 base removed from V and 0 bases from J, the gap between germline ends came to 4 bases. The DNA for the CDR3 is TGTGCCAGCAGTGAAGGGTCCTCCTACAATGAGCAGTTCTTC. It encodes CASSEGSSYNEQFF.

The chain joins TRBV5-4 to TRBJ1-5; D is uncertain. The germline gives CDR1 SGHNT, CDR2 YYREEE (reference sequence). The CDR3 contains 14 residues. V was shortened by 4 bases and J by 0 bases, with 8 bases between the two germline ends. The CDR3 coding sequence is TGTGCCAGCAGCCCGAACCCTAGCAATCAGCCCCAGCATTTT. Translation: CASSPNPSNQPQHF.

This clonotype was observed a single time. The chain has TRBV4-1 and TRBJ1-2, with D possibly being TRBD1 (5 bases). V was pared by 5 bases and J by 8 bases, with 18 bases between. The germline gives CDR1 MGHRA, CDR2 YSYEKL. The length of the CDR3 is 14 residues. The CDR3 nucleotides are TGCGCCAGCAGCTACGGGAAAGGGACGGTGGGCTACACCTTC. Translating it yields CASSYGKGTVGYTF.

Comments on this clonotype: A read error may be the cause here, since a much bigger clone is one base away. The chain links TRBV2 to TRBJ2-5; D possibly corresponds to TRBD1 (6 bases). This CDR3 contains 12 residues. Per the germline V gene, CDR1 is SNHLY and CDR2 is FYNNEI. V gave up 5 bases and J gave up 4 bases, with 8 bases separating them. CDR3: CASSKGGETQYF. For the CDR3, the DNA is TGTGCCAGCAGTAAAGGGGGAGAGACCCAGTACTTC.

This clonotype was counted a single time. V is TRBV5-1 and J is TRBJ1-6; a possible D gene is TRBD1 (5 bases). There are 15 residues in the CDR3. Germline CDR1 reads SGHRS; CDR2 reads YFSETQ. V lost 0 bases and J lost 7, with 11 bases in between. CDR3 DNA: TGCGCCAGCAGCTTGGCCGTGGGGGGAAATTCACCCCTCCACTTT. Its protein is CASSLAVGGNSPLHF. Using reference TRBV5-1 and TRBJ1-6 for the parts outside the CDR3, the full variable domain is KAGVTQTPRYLIKTRGQQVTLSCSPISGHRSVSWYQQTPGQGLQFLFEYFSETQRNKGNFPGRFSGRQFSNSRSEMNVSTLELGDSALYLCASSLAVGGNSPLHFGNGTRLTVT.

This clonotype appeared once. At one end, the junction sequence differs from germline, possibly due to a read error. CDR3 DNA: TGTGCTAGCAGCCGATACGCCGCGAACACCGGGGAGCTGTTTTTT. It translates to CASSRYAANTGELFF. The genes are TRBV7-7 and TRBJ2-2; no reliable D call. CDR1 and CDR2 (germline): SSHAT, FNYEAQ (reference sequence). CDR3 length equals 15 residues.

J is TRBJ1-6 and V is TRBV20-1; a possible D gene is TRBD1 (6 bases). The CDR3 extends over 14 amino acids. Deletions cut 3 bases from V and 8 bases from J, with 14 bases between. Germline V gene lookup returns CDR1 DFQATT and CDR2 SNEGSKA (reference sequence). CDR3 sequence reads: CSASRAGADSPLHF. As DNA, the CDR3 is TGCAGTGCTAGTAGGGCGGGGGCGGATTCACCCCTCCACTTT.

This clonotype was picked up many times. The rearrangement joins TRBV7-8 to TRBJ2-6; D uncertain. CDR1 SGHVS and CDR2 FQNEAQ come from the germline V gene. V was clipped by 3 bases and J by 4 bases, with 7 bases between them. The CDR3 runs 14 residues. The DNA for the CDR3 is TGTGCCAGCAGCTTCCTGAAAGGGGCCAACGTCCTGACTTTC. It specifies CASSFLKGANVLTF.

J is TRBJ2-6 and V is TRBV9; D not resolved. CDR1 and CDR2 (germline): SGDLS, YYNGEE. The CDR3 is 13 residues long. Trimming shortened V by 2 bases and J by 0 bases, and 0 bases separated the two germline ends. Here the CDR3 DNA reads TGTGCCAGCAGCGTCTCTGGGGCCAACGTCCTGACTTTC. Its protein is CASSVSGANVLTF. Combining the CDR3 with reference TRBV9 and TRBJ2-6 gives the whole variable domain DSGVTQTPKHLITATGQRVTLRCSPRSGDLSVYWYQQSLDQGLQFLIQYYNGEERAKGNILERFSAQQFPDLHSELNLSSLELGDSALYFCASSVSGANVLTFGAGSRLTVL.

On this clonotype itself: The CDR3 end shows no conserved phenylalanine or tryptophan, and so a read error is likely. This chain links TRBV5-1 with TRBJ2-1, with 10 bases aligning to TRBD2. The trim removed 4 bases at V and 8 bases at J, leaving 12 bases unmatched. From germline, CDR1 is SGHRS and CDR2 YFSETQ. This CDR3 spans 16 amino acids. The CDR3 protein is CASSQVVSGGADEQFS. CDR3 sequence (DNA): TGCGCCAGCAGCCAAGTCGTCAGCGGGGGGGCCGATGAGCAGTTCTCC.

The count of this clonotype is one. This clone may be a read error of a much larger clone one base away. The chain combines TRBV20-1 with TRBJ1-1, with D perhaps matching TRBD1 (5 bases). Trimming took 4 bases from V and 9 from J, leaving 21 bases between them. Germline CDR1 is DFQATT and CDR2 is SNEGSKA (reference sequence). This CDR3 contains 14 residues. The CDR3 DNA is TGCAGTGCTAAACCGATGGCAGGGATGGTCCAAGCTTTCTTT. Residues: CSAKPMAGMVQAFF.